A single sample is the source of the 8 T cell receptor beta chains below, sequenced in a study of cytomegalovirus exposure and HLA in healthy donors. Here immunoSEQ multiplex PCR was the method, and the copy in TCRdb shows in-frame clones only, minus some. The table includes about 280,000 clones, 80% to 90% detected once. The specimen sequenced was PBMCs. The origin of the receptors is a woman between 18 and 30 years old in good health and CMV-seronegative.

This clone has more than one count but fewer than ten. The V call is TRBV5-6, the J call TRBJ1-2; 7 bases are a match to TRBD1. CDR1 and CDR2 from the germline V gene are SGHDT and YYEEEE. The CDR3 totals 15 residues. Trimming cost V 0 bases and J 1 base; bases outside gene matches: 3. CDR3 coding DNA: TGTGCCAGCAGCTTGGTGGGGGACAGTAACTATGGCTACACCTTC. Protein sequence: CASSLVGDSNYGYTF.

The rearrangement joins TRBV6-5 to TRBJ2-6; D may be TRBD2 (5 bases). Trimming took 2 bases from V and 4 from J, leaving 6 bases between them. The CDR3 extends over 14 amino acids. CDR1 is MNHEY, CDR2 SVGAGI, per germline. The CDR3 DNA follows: TGTGCCAGCAGTTACGGGGAGGGGGCCAACGTCCTGACTTTC. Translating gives CASSYGEGANVLTF.

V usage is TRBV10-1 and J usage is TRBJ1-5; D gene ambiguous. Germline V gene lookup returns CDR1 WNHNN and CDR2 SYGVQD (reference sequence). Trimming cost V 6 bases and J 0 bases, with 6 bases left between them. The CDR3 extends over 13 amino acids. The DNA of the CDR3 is TGCGCCAGCAGCCAGTATAGCAATCAGCCCCAGCATTTT. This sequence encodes CASSQYSNQPQHF.

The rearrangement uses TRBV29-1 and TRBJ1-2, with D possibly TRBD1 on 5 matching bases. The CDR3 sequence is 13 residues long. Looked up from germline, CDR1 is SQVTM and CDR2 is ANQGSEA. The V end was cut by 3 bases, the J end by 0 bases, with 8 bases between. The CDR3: CSVDLTANYGYTF. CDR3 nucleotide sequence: TGCAGCGTTGACCTGACAGCTAACTATGGCTACACCTTC. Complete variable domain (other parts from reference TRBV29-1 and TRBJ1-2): SAVISQKPSRDICQRGTSLTIQCQVDSQVTMMFWYRQQPGQSLTLIATANQGSEATYESGFVIDKFPISRPNLTFSTLTVSNMSPEDSSIYLCSVDLTANYGYTFGSGTRLTVV.

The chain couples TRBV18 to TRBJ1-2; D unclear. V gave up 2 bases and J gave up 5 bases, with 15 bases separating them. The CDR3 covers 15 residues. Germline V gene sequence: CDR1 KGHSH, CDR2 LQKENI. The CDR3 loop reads CASSPTPDGGYGYTF. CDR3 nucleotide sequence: TGTGCCAGCTCACCAACGCCGGACGGAGGTTATGGCTACACCTTC.

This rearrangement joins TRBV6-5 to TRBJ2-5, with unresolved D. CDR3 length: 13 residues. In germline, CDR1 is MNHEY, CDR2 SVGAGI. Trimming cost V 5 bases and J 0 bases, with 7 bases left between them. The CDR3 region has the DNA TGTGCCAGCAGTCGACGGGACCAAGAGACCCAGTACTTC. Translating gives CASSRRDQETQYF.

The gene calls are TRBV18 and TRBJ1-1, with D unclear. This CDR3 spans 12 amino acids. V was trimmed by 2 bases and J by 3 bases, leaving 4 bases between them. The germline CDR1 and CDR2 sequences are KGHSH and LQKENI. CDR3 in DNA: TGTGCCAGCTCACCAGCGTACACTGAAGCTTTCTTT. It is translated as CASSPAYTEAFF.

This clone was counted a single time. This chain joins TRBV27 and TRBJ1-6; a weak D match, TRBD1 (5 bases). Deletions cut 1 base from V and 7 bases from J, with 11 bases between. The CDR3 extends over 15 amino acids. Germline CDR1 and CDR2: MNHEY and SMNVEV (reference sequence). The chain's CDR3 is CASSLFGEGNSPLHF. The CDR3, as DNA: TGTGCCAGCAGTTTATTTGGGGAGGGGAATTCACCCCTCCACTTT.